Described below is a single TCR beta chain sequence and its context. This clone was recorded a few times. Its binding antigen is unknown. Qualities for individual bases were not recorded, and no much larger clone is one base off. The data stem from a study of cytomegalovirus exposure and HLA in healthy donors (dated by TCRdb to about 2017). Notes on the research overall: A later analysis indicated that the roughly 130 validation repertoires were generated on the platform also employed for the 700 or so repertoires of the first cohort. Along with the 666-subject first cohort, a separate validation cohort of around 120 different subjects was used. The study combined high-throughput TCR immunosequencing, statistical association of individual TCRs with disease status, and machine learning to predict cytomegalovirus infection status. The study aimed to test whether signatures of past pathogen exposure could be identified by cataloging public T cell receptors.

On the study overall, not on this receptor specifically: In vitro tests confirmed that a few of the cytomegalovirus-associated TCR beta chains recognize cytomegalovirus antigens. A later analysis lacked HLA typing for the validation cohort, so it scored co-occurrence in that cohort across all 120 or so repertoires. According to the authors, the approach could potentially be generalized to other disease states and immunological phenotypes. In a later analysis, TCRs clustered in the first cohort were found to also tend to co-occur in the roughly 120 validation repertoires, with 90% to 95% of cluster scores above 0. The classifier was reported to diagnose cytomegalovirus status with high specificity and sensitivity in both the original and validation cohorts. The study gave a list of some 150 TCR beta chains associated with cytomegalovirus. Most TCR sequences were observed very rarely across donors, whereas some public TCRs were present in many individuals.

The donors belonged to the validation cohort of over a hundred subjects, which was separate from the approximately 700-subject first cohort. V drops 3 bases and J drops 1 base, leaving 19 bases in between. The germline V gene specifies SGHRS as CDR1 and YFSETQ as CDR2. The CDR3 numbers 17 residues from cysteine through phenylalanine. Solely the CDR3 DNA is kept, with 51 bases framed from the first base. The library came from the immunoSEQ multiplex PCR assay. In the paper's pipeline: A statistical classification framework was built to diagnose cytomegalovirus status from the catalog of TCR beta chain sequences. TCRdb re-hosts the immuneACCESS table, in-frame sequences only. Its copies lack some clones; in the studies checked, an unresolved V gene accounts for under half of them, and the cause for the rest is not known. The V and J calls and the clone size are those of that table, but D and trimming were determined from the DNA. This sample comprises 300,000 to 400,000 clones, approximately 90% of them detected only once. 0.65% to 0.95% of the sample is in the top ten clones.

The sample consisted of PBMCs. The TCR was taken from a woman aged 18-29 years in good health and CMV-seronegative. The chain couples TRBV5-1 to TRBJ1-1, and TRBD1 may be the D gene, going by 5 matching bases. Here is the DNA: TGCGCCAGCAGCTCCAAAGTGACGGGACTCAAGAACACTGAAGCTTTCTTT. This sequence encodes CASSSKVTGLKNTEAFF. The full variable domain, completed from the reference TRBV5-1 and TRBJ1-1 proteins outside the CDR3, reads KAGVTQTPRYLIKTRGQQVTLSCSPISGHRSVSWYQQTPGQGLQFLFEYFSETQRNKGNFPGRFSGRQFSNSRSEMNVSTLELGDSALYLCASSSKVTGLKNTEAFFGQGTRLTVV.